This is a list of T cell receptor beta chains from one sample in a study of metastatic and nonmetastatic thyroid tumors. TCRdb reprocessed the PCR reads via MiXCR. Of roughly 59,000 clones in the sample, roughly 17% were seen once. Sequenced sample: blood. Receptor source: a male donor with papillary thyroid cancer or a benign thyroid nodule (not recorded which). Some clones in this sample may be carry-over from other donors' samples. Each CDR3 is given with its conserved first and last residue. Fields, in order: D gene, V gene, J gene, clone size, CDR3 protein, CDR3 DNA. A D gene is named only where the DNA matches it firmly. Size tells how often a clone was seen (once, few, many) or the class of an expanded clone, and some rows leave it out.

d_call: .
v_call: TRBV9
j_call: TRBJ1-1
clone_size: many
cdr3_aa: CASSVGGANTEAFF
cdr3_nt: TGTGCTAGCAGCGTAGGGGGGGCGAACACTGAAGCTTTCTTT

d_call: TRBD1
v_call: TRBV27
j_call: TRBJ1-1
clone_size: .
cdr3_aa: CASSLPGGTEAFF
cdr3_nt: TGTGCCAGCAGTTTACCAGGGGGTACTGAAGCTTTCTTT

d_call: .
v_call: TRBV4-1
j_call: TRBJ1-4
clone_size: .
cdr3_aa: CASSQRGQWGEKLFF
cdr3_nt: TGCGCCAGCAGCCAGCGAGGGCAATGGGGTGAAAAACTGTTTTTT

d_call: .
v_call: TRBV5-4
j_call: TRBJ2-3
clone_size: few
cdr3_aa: CASSGVGRGQVTQYF
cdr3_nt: TGTGCCAGCAGCGGAGTGGGGCGGGGCCAAGTTACGCAGTATTTT

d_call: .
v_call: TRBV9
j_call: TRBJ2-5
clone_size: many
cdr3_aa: CASSDPWGGPTPQETQYF
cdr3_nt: TGTGCCAGCAGCGACCCTTGGGGGGGCCCAACCCCCCAAGAGACCCAGTACTTC

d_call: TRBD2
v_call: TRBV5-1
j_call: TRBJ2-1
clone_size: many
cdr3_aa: CASSALPGTRAYEQFF
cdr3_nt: TGCGCCAGCAGCGCGCTCCCCGGGACTAGAGCCTATGAGCAGTTCTTC

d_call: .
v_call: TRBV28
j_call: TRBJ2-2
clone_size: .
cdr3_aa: CASTPVPKNTWELFF
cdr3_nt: TGTGCCAGCACTCCCGTTCCCAAGAACACCTGGGAGCTGTTTTTT

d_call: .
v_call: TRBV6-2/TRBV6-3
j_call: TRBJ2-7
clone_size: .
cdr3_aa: CASTKIPDQAYEQYF
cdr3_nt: TGTGCCAGCACCAAAATTCCGGATCAAGCCTACGAGCAGTACTTC

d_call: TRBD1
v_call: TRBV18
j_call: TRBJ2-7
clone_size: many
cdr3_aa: CASSPGTGIYEQYF
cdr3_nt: TGTGCCAGCTCACCAGGGACAGGGATCTACGAGCAGTACTTC

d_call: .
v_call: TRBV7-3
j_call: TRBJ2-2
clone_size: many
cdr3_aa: CASSSTLAAANTGELFF
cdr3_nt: TGTGCCAGCAGCTCTACCTTAGCGGCAGCGAACACCGGGGAGCTGTTTTTT

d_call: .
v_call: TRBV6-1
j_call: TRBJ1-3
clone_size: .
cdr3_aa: CASRPSGAGNTIYF
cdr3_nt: TGTGCCAGCAGACCTTCGGGGGCTGGAAACACCATATATTTT

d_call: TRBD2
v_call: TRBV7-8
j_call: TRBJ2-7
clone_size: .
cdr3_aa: CASSQGTSGRPLSYEQYF
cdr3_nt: TGTGCCAGCAGCCAAGGGACTAGCGGGAGGCCACTCTCCTACGAGCAGTACTTC

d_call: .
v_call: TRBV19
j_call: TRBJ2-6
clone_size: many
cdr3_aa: CASSKRDSGANVLTF
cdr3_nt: TGTGCCAGTAGTAAACGGGACTCTGGGGCCAACGTCCTGACTTTC